This T cell receptor (beta chain) is from a study of graft-versus-host responses after intestinal transplantation listed by TCRdb under 2021. Regarding the research as a whole: Multivisceral, liver-intestinal, or isolated intestinal transplants were received by the recipients. Every recipient was given anti-thymocyte globulin induction, followed by about three years of maintenance tacrolimus and steroids. Bulk TCR-beta CDR3 sequencing was used to track graft-versus-host and host-versus-graft alloreactive T cell clones in the graft, circulation and bone marrow after intestinal transplantation. To identify alloreactive clones, pre-transplant mixed lymphocyte reaction products were sequenced and compared with unstimulated pre-transplant donor and recipient T cells. The cohort enrolled about two dozen intestinal transplant recipients including one retransplant, and 3 patients lacking pretransplant specimens were excluded. A peak of at least 4% donor T cells among recipient peripheral blood mononuclear cells was the definition used for donor T cell macrochimerism. Rather than going through the commercial service, samples from three later patients were sequenced in-house on an Illumina MiSeq and processed with MiXCR.

Broad study findings and their caveats: Early after transplant, peak levels of circulating GvH clones were associated with declines in HvG clones. GvH clones turned up in recipient bone marrow, with some appearing earlier in ileal mucosa or blood, a pattern consistent with an intestinal mucosal origin. The conclusions were limited by the relatively low number and heterogeneity of the intestinal transplant patients. Patients with donor T cell macrochimerism had high GvH to HvG T cell clonal ratios in their allografts.

As to this clone: Its binding antigen is unknown. No base quality information exists; no much larger clone differs at one position.

Read against the paper, the sample's time point label means: cells obtained before transplantation from donor or recipient. CD3+CD4+ and CD3+CD8+ populations were FACS-sorted from unstimulated pre-transplant donor and recipient cells taken from spleen or lymph nodes. Library preparation was by the immunoSEQ multiplex PCR assay. For most patients, genomic DNA was isolated with the Qiagen DNeasy Blood and Tissue Kit and shipped frozen to Adaptive Biotechnologies for TCR sequencing. High-throughput TCR-beta CDR3 sequencing of genomic DNA from most patients was performed by Adaptive Biotechnologies. The source study handled its data this way. Adaptive's ImmunoSEQ software was the source of the TCR sequencing data for roughly 19 patients, while three other patients were processed with MiXCR and VDJtools. To correct CD4 versus CD8 sorting errors, any sequence found in both subsets at a frequency ratio below 5:1 was removed. CDR3 nucleotide sequences shared between donor and recipient were removed because their origin could not be assigned. At least 2-fold expansion over unstimulated cells and a minimum CFSE-low frequency of 0.002% (template counts) or 0.001% (read counts) were required for clones to be classified as alloreactive. Clones detected in sequenced pre-transplant spleen, lymph node, or MLR CFSE-low populations of the donor or recipient were defined as mappable. The cumulative frequency of alloreactive clones was calculated as a percentage of all sequences, weighted by copy number. TCRdb's version of the immuneACCESS table is confined to in-frame rearrangements and falls short of the full clone set. An unresolved V gene accounts for under half of the shortfall where checked; the remainder is of unknown origin. V and J calls and clone size are those listed in that table; D and trimming were worked out from the DNA. Counted in this sample were just over 85,000 clones; less than 95% of them appeared once. The ten largest account for around 0.44% of the sample.

V is cut back by 0 bases and J by 3 bases, with 3 bases in the junction unmatched. CDR1 and CDR2 are read off the germline V gene (reference sequence) as SGHKS and YYEKEE. The CDR3 runs 14 amino acids, cysteine and phenylalanine included. Just CDR3 DNA is preserved here, 42 bases in frame from base 1. The specimen was unstimulated CD8+ T cells sorted from spleen or lymph node cells, collected before transplant. Recombination joined TRBV5-5 with TRBJ2-7, with TRBD2 identical over 7 junction bases. The source of this sequence is a human donor who was the organ donor for an intestinal transplant. The nucleotides are TGTGCCAGCAGCTTGGAACCGGGGGGCTACGAGCAGTACTTC. The translation is CASSLEPGGYEQYF.